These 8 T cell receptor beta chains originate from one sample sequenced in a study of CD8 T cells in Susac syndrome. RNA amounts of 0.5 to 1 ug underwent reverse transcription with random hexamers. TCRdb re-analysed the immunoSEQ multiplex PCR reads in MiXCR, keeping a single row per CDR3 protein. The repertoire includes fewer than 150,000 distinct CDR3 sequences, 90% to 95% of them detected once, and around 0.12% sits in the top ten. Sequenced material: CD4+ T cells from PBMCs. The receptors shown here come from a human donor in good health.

CDR3 protein: CASSERASGNIQYF. DNA for the CDR3: TGTGCCAGCAGTGAACGGGCGTCGGGAAACATTCAGTACTTC. The gene calls are TRBV2 and TRBJ2-4; D uncertain. The length of the CDR3 is 14 residues. The germline CDR1 and CDR2 sequences are SNHLY and FYNNEI. Trimming cost V 2 bases and J 6 bases, with 11 bases left between them. The full variable domain, its missing parts supplied by reference TRBV2 and TRBJ2-4, is EPEVTQTPSHQVTQMGQEVILRCVPISNHLYFYWYRQILGQKVEFLVSFYNNEISEKSEIFDDQFSVERPDGSNFTLKIRSTKLEDSAMYFCASSERASGNIQYFGAGTRLSVL.

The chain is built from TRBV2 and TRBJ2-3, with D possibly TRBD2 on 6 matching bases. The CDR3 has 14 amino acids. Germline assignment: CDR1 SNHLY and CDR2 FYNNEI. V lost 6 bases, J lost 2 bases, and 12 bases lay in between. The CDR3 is CASRPGLTTDTQYF. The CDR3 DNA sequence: TGTGCCAGCAGGCCGGGACTTACCACAGATACGCAGTATTTT.

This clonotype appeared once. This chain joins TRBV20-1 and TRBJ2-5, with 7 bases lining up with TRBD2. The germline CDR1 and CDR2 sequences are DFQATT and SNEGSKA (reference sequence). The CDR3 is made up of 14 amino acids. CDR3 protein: CSALVRGGVETQYF. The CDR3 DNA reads TGCAGCGCCCTTGTAAGGGGAGGGGTGGAGACCCAGTACTTC.

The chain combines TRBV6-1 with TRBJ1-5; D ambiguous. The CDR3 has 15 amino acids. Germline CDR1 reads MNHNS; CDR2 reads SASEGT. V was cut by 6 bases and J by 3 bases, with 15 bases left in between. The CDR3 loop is CASRTERTVNQPQHF. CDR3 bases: TGTGCCAGCAGAACTGAGAGGACCGTCAATCAGCCCCAGCATTTT.

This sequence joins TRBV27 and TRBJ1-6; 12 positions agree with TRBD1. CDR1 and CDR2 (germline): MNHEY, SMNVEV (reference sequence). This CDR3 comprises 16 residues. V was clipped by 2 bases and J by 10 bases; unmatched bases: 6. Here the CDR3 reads CASSLGGTGGWSPLHF. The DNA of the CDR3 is TGTGCCAGCAGTTTAGGGGGGACAGGGGGCTGGTCACCCCTCCACTTT.

The CDR3 loop is CASSFAQTSGNTIYF. The DNA of the CDR3 is TGTGCCAGCAGTTTCGCACAAACCTCTGGAAACACCATATATTTT. The V and J genes are TRBV12-3 or TRBV12-4 and TRBJ1-3; D gene ambiguous. V lost 3 bases and J 0 bases, leaving 9 bases between the germline ends. This CDR3 region has 15 residues.

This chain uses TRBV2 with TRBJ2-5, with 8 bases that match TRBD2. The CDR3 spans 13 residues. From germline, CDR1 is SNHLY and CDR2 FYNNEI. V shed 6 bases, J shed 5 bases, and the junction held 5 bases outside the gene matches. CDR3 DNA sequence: TGTGCCAGCAGATCAGCGGGAGAGGAGACCCAGTACTTC. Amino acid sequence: CASRSAGEETQYF.

The CDR3 DNA follows: TGCGCCAGCAGCTTGAGAGTGAACTACGAGCAGTACTTC. This sequence encodes CASSLRVNYEQYF. The chain joins TRBV5-1 to TRBJ2-7; no clear D. Germline values: CDR1 SGHRS, CDR2 YFSETQ. Trimming took 1 base from V and 3 from J, leaving 8 bases between them. This CDR3 is built from 13 residues.